One sample yielded the 32 T cell receptor beta chains listed below, sequenced in a study of Graves' ophthalmopathy and Graves' hyperthyroidism. CDR3 regions of TCR beta were amplified from RNA transcripts. After a first-round RT-PCR with HTBI primers, a second-round multiplex PCR was run. TCRdb used MiXCR to reprocess the multiplex PCR reads, holding one entry per CDR3 protein. The table includes approximately 210,000 distinct CDR3 sequences, 25% to 30% detected once. Source material: peripheral blood. The origin of the receptors is a man aged 50-60 years with Graves' ophthalmopathy.

In this sample, this clonotype turned up many times. This chain uses TRBV14 with TRBJ2-7; 12 positions agree with TRBD2. The junction had 4 bases not matched to a gene; V was cut back by 3 bases and J by 4 bases. The CDR3 has 15 residues. The germline V gene encodes CDR1 SGHDN and CDR2 FVKESK. CDR3 loop: CASSHPGTSGYEQYF. In DNA form, the CDR3 reads TGTGCCAGCAGCCACCCCGGGACTAGCGGGTACGAGCAGTACTTC.

The sample holds many counts of this clonotype. This chain links TRBV29-1 with TRBJ2-3, with D uncertain. The V end lost 3 bases, the J end lost 2 bases, and 9 bases lay between the germline ends. CDR3 length: 13 residues. Per germline, CDR1 SQVTM and CDR2 ANQGSEA. DNA for the CDR3: TGCAGCGTTGAGGCAGGAGCCACAGATACGCAGTATTTT. Translation gives CSVEAGATDTQYF.

This clonotype was recorded a few times. The V call is TRBV15, the J call TRBJ1-2; D is ambiguous. Germline V lookup: CDR1 LNHNV, CDR2 YYDKDF (reference sequence). This CDR3 comprises 14 residues. The V end was cut by 2 bases, the J end by 6 bases, with 13 bases between. The CDR3 DNA reads TGTGCCACCAGCAGACGAAACCAGGAAAATGGCTACACCTTC. Translated, it gives CATSRRNQENGYTF.

In this sample, this clonotype turned up many times. The chain is built from TRBV6-5 and TRBJ2-5; D possibly corresponds to TRBD1 (5 bases). Trimming cost V 1 base and J 4 bases, with 16 bases left between them. The length of the CDR3 is 16 residues. Germline V gene lookup returns CDR1 MNHEY and CDR2 SVGAGI. The CDR3: CASSYYSGQGGETQYF. CDR3 coding DNA: TGTGCCAGCAGTTACTACTCTGGGCAGGGCGGAGAGACCCAGTACTTC.

At least ten counts were recorded for this clonotype. The J gene is TRBJ2-2, the V gene TRBV19, with TRBD2 matching 9 bases. Germline V gene data show CDR1 as LNHDA and CDR2 as SQIVND (reference sequence). The V and J ends lost 6 bases and 8 bases, in that order; junction bases with no gene match: 13. CDR3 length: 16 residues. The CDR3 here is CASRFRGGRASGELFF. As DNA, the CDR3 is TGTGCCAGTAGATTCAGGGGCGGGAGGGCCTCGGGGGAGCTGTTTTTT.

This clonotype has at least ten counts. The chain employs TRBV19 and TRBJ2-7; TRBD2 matches at 8 bases. J was trimmed by 4 bases and V by 5 bases; bases with no gene match: 25. CDR3 length equals 20 residues. CDR1 and CDR2 (germline): LNHDA, SQIVND (reference sequence). The CDR3 is CASSPGRVWSPSGRGYEQYF. CDR3 nucleotide sequence: TGTGCCAGTAGTCCTGGACGGGTTTGGAGTCCTAGCGGGCGGGGGTACGAGCAGTACTTC.

The V gene is TRBV9, the J gene TRBJ2-2, with 16 bases identical to TRBD2. Germline V gene data show CDR1 as SGDLS and CDR2 as YYNGEE. The CDR3 runs to 20 residues. The junction had 16 bases not matched to a gene; V was cut back by 3 bases and J by 8 bases. In nucleotides, the CDR3 is TGTGCCAGCAGCGCGACCGGGACTAGCGGGAGGGCCTCCTTAGGGGGGGAGCTGTTTTTT. Translated, it gives CASSATGTSGRASLGGELFF.

This clonotype was seen ten or more times. The chain joins TRBV27 to TRBJ1-2; D is ambiguous. The CDR3 is made up of 15 amino acids. Germline CDR1 is MNHEY and CDR2 is SMNVEV (reference sequence). Trimming stripped 3 bases from V and 5 bases from J, with 16 bases between. The CDR3 nucleotides are TGTGCCAGCAGTTTGTACTCGGGTTGGTCTTATGGCTACACCTTC. It encodes CASSLYSGWSYGYTF.

This clonotype was recorded many times. The junction departs from germline at one end; a sequencing error may be responsible. The chain is built from TRBV6-2 or TRBV6-3 and TRBJ1-2; D is perhaps TRBD1 (6 bases). This CDR3 region has 11 residues. The germline gives CDR1 MNHEY, CDR2 SVGEGT. CDR3 sequence: CASGYTGGYTF. The CDR3 DNA follows: TGTGCCAGCGGTTACACAGGGGGCTACACCTTC.

This clonotype was detected many times. The chain uses TRBV7-2 and TRBJ2-7; 8 nucleotides line up with TRBD2. J lost 0 bases, V lost 5 bases, and 3 bases had no gene match. This CDR3 comprises 14 residues. Germline CDR1 reads SGHTA; CDR2 reads FQGNSA. The CDR3, as DNA: TGTGCCAGCAGCCTCGGGAGGGTCTCCTACGAGCAGTACTTC. The encoded protein is CASSLGRVSYEQYF.

The table lists this clonotype with many counts. The CDR3 reads CASSPAGLGNTGELFF. The DNA for the CDR3 is TGTGCCAGCAGCCCGGCGGGACTAGGGAACACCGGGGAGCTGTTTTTT. The chain recombines TRBV7-2 with TRBJ2-2, with 8 bases aligning to TRBD2. Germline V gene sequence: CDR1 SGHTA, CDR2 FQGNSA. J was trimmed by 1 base and V by 5 bases; bases with no gene match: 6. This CDR3 is 16 amino acids long.

The V and J genes are TRBV29-1 and TRBJ2-7; 8 nucleotides match TRBD1. V lost 7 bases to trimming and J lost 5 bases; unmatched junction nucleotides: 7. Germline V gives CDR1 SQVTM, CDR2 ANQGSEA. This CDR3 has 12 residues. The CDR3 loop is CSGGDRTNEQYF. As DNA, the CDR3 is TGCAGCGGGGGGGACAGGACGAACGAGCAGTACTTC.

This clonotype was recorded at least ten times. Its ends do not fully match the called genes, so a read error is possible. V and J are TRBV4-3 and TRBJ1-2; D unclear. Germline V lookup: CDR1 LGHNA, CDR2 YSLEER. This CDR3 has 16 residues. This CDR3 reads CASSQEPGHQLKLTHF. The DNA of the CDR3 is TGCGCCAGCAGCCAAGAACCCGGGCATCAACTTAAATTGACACATTTC.

This clonotype has ten or more counts. The gene calls are TRBV6-1 and TRBJ2-7, with D perhaps TRBD2 (6 bases). This CDR3 has 14 amino acids. Germline assignment: CDR1 MNHNS and CDR2 SASEGT. Trimming cost V 4 bases and J 2 bases, with 12 bases left between them. Written as DNA, the CDR3 is TGTGCCAGCAGTGCAGCGGGTGCTGCCTACGAGCAGTACTTC. Amino acid sequence: CASSAAGAAYEQYF.

This clonotype was counted at least ten times. V is TRBV3-1 and J is TRBJ2-5, with a weak D call TRBD2 (6 bases). This CDR3 contains 14 residues. Deletions cut 4 bases from V and 1 base from J, with 10 bases between. Germline values: CDR1 LGHDT, CDR2 YNNKEL (reference sequence). CDR3 sequence: CASSPPGVQETQYF. Here the CDR3 DNA reads TGTGCCAGCAGCCCACCGGGAGTCCAAGAGACCCAGTACTTC.

In its sample, this clonotype was seen many times. The V gene is TRBV30, the J gene TRBJ2-1; D is ambiguous. The germline V gene encodes CDR1 GTSNPN and CDR2 SVGIG (reference sequence). CDR3 length: 13 residues. Trimming took off 1 base at V and 15 bases at J, with 19 bases between the two ends. The CDR3, as DNA: TGTGCCTGGAGTGGGTTCACCTCGGCCTTAGCGTTCTTC. It yields the protein CAWSGFTSALAFF.

This clonotype was counted ten times or more. The V gene is TRBV25-1, the J gene TRBJ1-1; no firm D call. V was shortened by 5 bases and J by 6 bases, with 10 bases between the two germline ends. From germline, CDR1 is MGHDK and CDR2 SYGVNS. There are 12 residues in the CDR3. The CDR3 sequence: CASSTLGSEAFF. CDR3 nucleotides: TGTGCCAGCAGTACACTCGGCTCTGAAGCTTTCTTT.

This clonotype has a handful of counts. The chain combines TRBV27 with TRBJ1-1, with TRBD1 matching 7 bases. CDR3 length: 14 amino acids. In germline, CDR1 is MNHEY, CDR2 SMNVEV (reference sequence). V lost 6 bases, J lost 4 bases, and 8 bases stayed unmatched. The chain's CDR3 is CASSRTGLTTEAFF. As DNA, the CDR3 is TGTGCCAGCAGCCGGACAGGATTAACCACTGAAGCTTTCTTT.

V and J are TRBV19 and TRBJ1-5, with D perhaps matching TRBD1 (6 bases). The V end lost 5 bases, the J end lost 0 bases, and 11 bases lay between the germline ends. This CDR3 has 15 residues. Germline-derived CDR1 and CDR2 are LNHDA and SQIVND (reference sequence). Here the CDR3 DNA reads TGTGCCAGTAGTGCCCGGGACAATAGCAATCAGCCCCAGCATTTT. It specifies CASSARDNSNQPQHF.

The chain recombines TRBV5-1 with TRBJ2-7, with 9 bases that match TRBD1. V lost 0 bases, J lost 3 bases, and 7 bases stayed unmatched. The CDR3 is made up of 16 amino acids. Germline V gives CDR1 SGHRS, CDR2 YFSETQ. CDR3 bases: TGCGCCAGCAGCTTGGCCCCGGGACAGGGAAACTACGAGCAGTACTTC. Protein product: CASSLAPGQGNYEQYF.

This clonotype has a count of ten or more. The chain links TRBV2 to TRBJ1-6; no definite D call. CDR1 SNHLY and CDR2 FYNNEI come from the germline V gene. The CDR3 runs 15 residues. Trimming pared 6 bases from V and 7 bases from J, leaving 16 bases between. The CDR3 DNA reads as TGTGCCAGCAGCGAGGACCGCGTGGCCAATTCACCCCTCCACTTT. Residues: CASSEDRVANSPLHF.

This chain joins TRBV12-5 and TRBJ2-7, with TRBD1 as a possible D gene (5 bases). Trimming shortened V by 4 bases and J by 4 bases, and 8 bases separated the two germline ends. The CDR3 is made up of 12 amino acids. Germline V gene sequence: CDR1 LGHNT, CDR2 FRNRAP. CDR3 sequence (DNA): TGTGCTAGTGGTTACAGGAGTTACGAGCAGTACTTC. Its protein is CASGYRSYEQYF.

This clonotype occurred once. V and J are TRBV7-3 and TRBJ2-5, with 9 bases lining up with TRBD2. CDR1 is SGHTA and CDR2 is FQGTGA in the germline V gene. Germline trimming cut 2 bases from V and 5 bases from J; bases unmatched to any gene: 12. The CDR3 is made up of 17 amino acids. CDR3 in amino acids: CASSLPRGRAEPETQYF. The CDR3 DNA is TGTGCCAGCAGCTTACCCCGCGGGAGGGCCGAGCCGGAGACCCAGTACTTC.

This chain connects TRBV6-1 to TRBJ1-6; weak D call: TRBD1 (6 bases). The CDR3 is 17 amino acids. Germline CDR1 MNHNS, CDR2 SASEGT. V was shortened by 6 bases and J by 10 bases, with 25 bases between the two germline ends. CDR3 in amino acids: CASRSDRKGIRNSPLHF. CDR3 nucleotide sequence: TGTGCCAGCAGATCAGACAGGAAAGGCATACGTAACTCACCCCTCCACTTT.

The chain recombines TRBV7-8 with TRBJ1-1; no firm D call. In germline, CDR1 is SGHVS, CDR2 FQNEAQ. This CDR3 is 14 amino acids long. The ends were cut back, 5 bases at V and 3 bases at J, with 13 bases in the middle. The CDR3, as DNA: TGTGCCAGCAGCCGCAACTCCGGGGACACTGAAGCTTTCTTT. Translating gives CASSRNSGDTEAFF.

This clonotype occurred many times. The chain couples TRBV10-3 to TRBJ2-5; D not resolved. The CDR3 totals 13 residues. Trimming removed 10 bases at V and 0 bases at J, with 12 bases between. CDR1 and CDR2 from the germline V gene are ENHRY and SYGVKD. The CDR3 reads CATSGPYQETQYF. Here the CDR3 DNA reads TGTGCCACCTCGGGCCCGTACCAAGAGACCCAGTACTTC.

The chain uses TRBV7-2 and TRBJ1-1; possible D gene TRBD1, 5 bases. Germline V gene lookup returns CDR1 SGHTA and CDR2 FQGNSA. V lost 4 bases, J lost 4 bases, and 13 bases lay in between. This CDR3 contains 14 residues. CDR3 coding DNA: TGTGCCAGCAGCTACCAGGGACGGGGCACTGAAGCTTTCTTT. This encodes CASSYQGRGTEAFF.

This chain uses TRBV28 with TRBJ1-5, with 8 nucleotides matching TRBD1. J gave up 7 bases and V 2 bases, and 7 bases lay outside the gene matches. Germline CDR1 and CDR2: MDHEN and SYDVKM. The CDR3 contains 15 residues. The CDR3 sequence is CASSLKAGGLQPQHF. In DNA, the CDR3 is TGTGCCAGCAGTTTAAAGGCAGGGGGCCTACAGCCCCAGCATTTT.

In its sample, this clonotype was seen many times. The chain joins TRBV14 to TRBJ2-2; D might be TRBD2 (7 bases). The CDR3 is made up of 15 amino acids. Trimming stripped 3 bases from V and 4 bases from J, with 12 bases between. The germline V gene has CDR1 SGHDN and CDR2 FVKESK. DNA of the CDR3: TGTGCCAGCAGCCAGCGGGGGCAGTTCACCGGGGAGCTGTTTTTT. Amino acids: CASSQRGQFTGELFF.

The table lists this clonotype with many counts. The rearrangement links TRBV28 to TRBJ1-2; TRBD1 agrees at 12 bases. From germline, CDR1 is MDHEN and CDR2 SYDVKM. The J segment lost 4 bases and the V segment lost 4 bases, leaving 10 bases of the junction unmatched. This CDR3 is built from 17 residues. The CDR3 region has the DNA TGTGCCAGCAGTTCGAGGGACAGGGGGCGCGGGGGCTATGGCTACACCTTC. Translating gives CASSSRDRGRGGYGYTF.

This clonotype showed up many times. The CDR3 region has the DNA TGTGCCAGCACCCCAGCGGGAGGAACCTACGAGCAGTACTTC. Its translation is CASTPAGGTYEQYF. This sequence joins TRBV28 and TRBJ2-7; 9 bases are shared with TRBD2. V dropped 7 bases and J dropped 2; count of bases not matched to a gene: 6. Germline V gives CDR1 MDHEN, CDR2 SYDVKM. The CDR3 extends over 14 amino acids.

This clonotype was recorded at least ten times. The CDR3 DNA is TGTGCCAGCAGTCGCCTAGCGGGAGGAAATCAAGAGACCCAGTACTTC. Protein sequence: CASSRLAGGNQETQYF. The chain carries TRBV2 and TRBJ2-5, with 11 bases lining up with TRBD2. This CDR3 region has 16 residues. Unmatched junction bases numbered 7, after V lost 5 bases and J lost 2 bases. The germline CDR1 and CDR2 sequences are SNHLY and FYNNEI.